This T cell receptor (beta chain) was observed in a study of shared clonotypes between healthy human individuals. Study-wide results and limits: Larger estimated richness was generally seen in naive subsets than in memory subsets.

The authors' processing: Sequence data from immunoSEQ were junction-only and lacked quality scores; consequently, filtering differed. Some clones are missing from TCRdb's copy, which holds only in-frame ones; the method was immunoSEQ multiplex PCR. That table supplies the V and J calls and clone size; D and trimming were determined from the DNA. This sample carries 2 million or so clones, about 95% of them seen once, and the ten largest clones take roughly 1%. The junction had 1 base not matched to a gene; V was cut back by 5 bases and J by 0 bases. CDR1 and CDR2 from the germline V gene are MGHDK and SYGVNS. The CDR3 totals 15 residues. Naive CD8 isolation took CD45RO-negative cells positively selected for CCR7 and excluded terminally differentiated effector memory CD45RA+ cells. In its sample, this clone was seen once. Its target is not known.

This TCR derives from a man between 18 and 29 years old in good health. The sample comprised naive CD8+ T cells sorted from blood. This chain links TRBV25-1 with TRBJ2-3; 11 nucleotides line up with TRBD2. The CDR3 DNA reads TGTGCCAGCAGTAGACTAGCGGGAAGCACAGATACGCAGTATTTT. It encodes CASSRLAGSTDTQYF.